The 16 T cell receptor beta chains given below trace back to one sample, sequenced in a study of PD-L1 blockade in urothelial cancer. Measured with immunoSEQ multiplex PCR; TCRdb has only the in-frame clones, and not every one. The data hold roughly 45,000 clones, with more than 75% observed a single time. Specified time point: peripheral blood 6 weeks after treatment start. The sample here was PBMCs, taken around atezolizumab (anti-PD-L1) treatment. The receptors were gathered from a man aged 55-75 years with urothelial cancer.

V gene TRBV4-1 combines with J gene TRBJ1-2; 12 nucleotides agree with TRBD1. This CDR3 has 18 amino acids. Looked up from germline, CDR1 is MGHRA and CDR2 is YSYEKL. V was pared by 0 bases and J by 7 bases, with 12 bases of the junction left unmatched. CDR3 in amino acids: CASSQDKIVGTGGGGYTF. In DNA form, the CDR3 reads TGCGCCAGCAGCCAAGATAAAATCGTAGGGACAGGGGGCGGTGGCTACACCTTC.

CDR3 amino acids: CASSYVDRYEQYF. CDR3 in DNA: TGTGCCAGCAGCTACGTAGACAGGTACGAGCAGTACTTC. This chain connects TRBV11-2 to TRBJ2-7; tentative D call: TRBD1 (6 bases). Trimming stripped 4 bases from V and 4 bases from J, with 11 bases between. CDR3 size: 13 residues. CDR1 and CDR2 from the germline V gene are SGHAT and FQNNGV.

This clone ranks as large. The chain employs TRBV27 and TRBJ1-5; no reliable D call. The CDR3 is 13 amino acids. Germline assignment: CDR1 MNHEY and CDR2 SMNVEV (reference sequence). The V end was cut by 4 bases, the J end by 6 bases, with 10 bases between. The CDR3 sequence is CASSSWAGQPQHF. For the CDR3, the DNA is TGTGCCAGCAGTTCATGGGCAGGTCAGCCCCAGCATTTT.

The chain couples TRBV30 to TRBJ2-7; D is unresolved. The CDR3 has 11 amino acids. The ends were cut back, 0 bases at V and 8 bases at J, with 8 bases in the middle. CDR1 GTSNPN and CDR2 SVGIG come from the germline V gene (reference sequence). The CDR3 DNA reads TGTGCCTGGAGTGTAAGCCGAAAGCAGTACTTC. Translated: CAWSVSRKQYF.

The V and J genes are TRBV5-6 and TRBJ2-2; D is undetermined. The CDR3 contains 13 residues. Germline-derived CDR1 and CDR2 are SGHDT and YYEEEE. Trimming left V 4 bases short and J 7 bases short, with 11 bases between. The CDR3 nucleotides are TGTGCCAGCAGCCTGGCCGGTTTCGGGGAGCTGTTTTTT. Encoded protein: CASSLAGFGELFF.

The rearrangement uses TRBV28 and TRBJ2-7, with D possibly being TRBD2 (6 bases). The CDR3 is 15 amino acids. Germline V gene lookup returns CDR1 MDHEN and CDR2 SYDVKM. V lost 1 base and J 1 base, leaving 11 bases between the germline ends. CDR3 amino acids: CASSLYRTTSYEQYF. The CDR3 bases are TGTGCCAGCAGTTTATATAGGACTACTTCCTACGAGCAGTACTTC.

This chain joins TRBV5-1 and TRBJ2-5, with 8 positions matching TRBD2. The V and J ends lost 3 bases and 4 bases, in that order; junction bases with no gene match: 8. The CDR3 totals 15 residues. CDR1 and CDR2 (germline): SGHRS, YFSETQ. The CDR3 region has the DNA TGCGCCAGCAGCTCCATCGGGGGGGCCGGAGAGACCCAGTACTTC. Translating gives CASSSIGGAGETQYF.

This clone was detected once. The CDR3 DNA reads as TGTGCCAGCAGCTCTACTTCCTACGAGCAGTACTTC. Translating gives CASSSTSYEQYF. The chain joins TRBV7-8 to TRBJ2-7; D gene unclear. The CDR3 is made up of 12 amino acids. Trimming left V 4 bases short and J 1 base short, with 5 bases between. Per the germline V gene, CDR1 is SGHVS and CDR2 is FQNEAQ.

The chain combines TRBV27 with TRBJ1-2; TRBD1 aligns across 12 bases. CDR1 MNHEY and CDR2 SMNVEV come from the germline V gene (reference sequence). The CDR3 runs to 17 residues. J was trimmed by 4 bases and V by 0 bases; bases with no gene match: 6. In DNA, the CDR3 is TGTGCCAGCAGTTTATCAATCCTGGGACAGGGGGCCTATGGCTACACCTTC. Its translation: CASSLSILGQGAYGYTF.

The chain recombines TRBV6-6 with TRBJ1-2; 7 bases map to TRBD1. The CDR3 is made up of 13 amino acids. Per the germline V gene, CDR1 is MNHNY and CDR2 is SVGAGI (reference sequence). The trim removed 5 bases at V and 2 bases at J, leaving 2 bases unmatched. The CDR3, as DNA: TGTGCCAGCAGTACGACAGGGAACTATGGCTACACCTTC. This codes for CASSTTGNYGYTF.

V gene TRBV5-1 combines with J gene TRBJ1-2, with a tentative D call TRBD1 (6 bases). The length of the CDR3 is 14 residues. The germline V and J ends were trimmed by 0 bases and 6 bases, with 12 bases remaining between them. The germline V gene has CDR1 SGHRS and CDR2 YFSETQ. In DNA form, the CDR3 reads TGCGCCAGCAGCTTGGAGGCAGGGGTTAATGGCTACACCTTC. Protein sequence: CASSLEAGVNGYTF.

Points on this clone: The sample holds other DNA sequences that translate to the same CDR3. This chain connects TRBV27 to TRBJ2-7; TRBD1 matches 10 bases. Germline V gene sequence: CDR1 MNHEY, CDR2 SMNVEV (reference sequence). V shed 4 bases and J 3 bases; nucleotides not matched to a gene: 3. The CDR3 runs 14 residues. The DNA for the CDR3 is TGTGCCAGCAGTTACCGGACAGGGGGCTACGAGCAGTACTTC. It codes for CASSYRTGGYEQYF.

The chain joins TRBV30 to TRBJ1-5; no clear D. Trimming left V 5 bases short and J 7 bases short, with 12 bases between. This CDR3 is built from 12 residues. Per germline, CDR1 GTSNPN and CDR2 SVGIG (reference sequence). The CDR3 is CAWGGNGQPQHF. CDR3 nucleotide sequence: TGTGCCTGGGGAGGGAATGGGCAGCCCCAGCATTTT.

The chain joins TRBV6-5 to TRBJ2-5, with a possible D match to TRBD1 (7 bases). The V end lost 6 bases, the J end lost 5 bases, and 13 bases lay between the germline ends. Germline CDR1 reads MNHEY; CDR2 reads SVGAGI. The CDR3 has 13 amino acids. The CDR3 coding sequence is TGTGCCAGCAGGGCGACAGGGAGGGAGACCCAGTACTTC. Encoded protein: CASRATGRETQYF.

This chain uses TRBV5-5 with TRBJ2-7; TRBD1 aligns across 8 bases. Germline CDR1 reads SGHKS; CDR2 reads YYEKEE (reference sequence). The CDR3 sequence is 15 residues long. The junction had 5 bases not matched to a gene; V was cut back by 3 bases and J by 0 bases. Here the CDR3 reads CASSWGQVASYEQYF. CDR3 sequence (DNA): TGTGCCAGCAGCTGGGGACAGGTGGCCTCCTACGAGCAGTACTTC.

The chain has TRBV7-2 and TRBJ2-5; the match to TRBD2 covers 7 bases. The CDR3 sequence is 16 residues long. V dropped 0 bases and J dropped 4; count of bases not matched to a gene: 8. The germline CDR1 and CDR2 sequences are SGHTA and FQGNSA. The CDR3 here is CASSLAKRDYSETQYF. The DNA of the CDR3 is TGTGCCAGCAGCTTAGCAAAGCGGGACTATTCAGAGACCCAGTACTTC.